The 3 T cell receptor beta chains below all came from one sample that was sequenced in a study of T-cell memory formation after mild COVID-19. TCRdb fed the 5' RACE reads into MiXCR, producing one record per CDR3 protein. The sample contains 300,000 to 400,000 distinct CDR3 sequences, more than 15% of which appear only once. What was sequenced was PBMCs or a T cell subset sorted from them (not recorded which). Every receptor here comes from a young man who had mild COVID-19 (a few samples of this study predate the infection). Cell type and time point are not known.

The rearrangement links TRBV5-1 to TRBJ2-7; 14 positions agree with TRBD2. The ends lost 2 bases at V and 0 bases at J; junction bases unmatched: 4. The germline V gene encodes CDR1 SGHRS and CDR2 YFSETQ. This CDR3 has 17 residues. The CDR3 nucleotides are TGCGCCAGCAGCTTCGGACTAGCGGGGGGTTACTCCTACGAGCAGTACTTC. Protein product: CASSFGLAGGYSYEQYF. Variable domain in full (rest from reference TRBV5-1 and TRBJ2-7): KAGVTQTPRYLIKTRGQQVTLSCSPISGHRSVSWYQQTPGQGLQFLFEYFSETQRNKGNFPGRFSGRQFSNSRSEMNVSTLELGDSALYLCASSFGLAGGYSYEQYFGPGTRLTVT.

In regard to this clonotype: A junction end diverges from the germline sequence, so it may reflect a read error. The chain combines TRBV4-3 with TRBJ1-1; D is ambiguous. The CDR3 has 14 residues. CDR1 and CDR2 (germline): LGHNA, YSLEER. The CDR3 here is CVSSQDTVRAEAFF. The CDR3 nucleotides read TGCGTCAGCAGCCAAGATACGGTCAGAGCTGAAGCTTTCTTT.

This chain uses TRBV7-7 with TRBJ1-2; 8 bases align to TRBD1. The germline gives CDR1 SSHAT, CDR2 FNYEAQ (reference sequence). This CDR3 region has 19 residues. The J segment lost 0 bases and the V segment lost 4 bases, leaving 16 bases of the junction unmatched. In nucleotides, the CDR3 is TGTGCCAGCAGCTCACGACAGGGGCAATATATGAGAGCTAACTATGGCTACACCTTC. As protein: CASSSRQGQYMRANYGYTF.